This TCR beta chain was sequenced in a study of blood T cells in healthy people across ages. Turning to this clonotype: The antigen is undetermined.

Regarding the study as a whole: Compared with aged donors, long-lived donors showed fewer expanded clones, suggesting selection.

Germline-derived CDR1 and CDR2 are SGDLS and YYNGEE. V lost 5 bases and J 6 bases, leaving 9 bases between the germline ends. This CDR3 comprises 12 residues. Then a second PCR, running about 7 to 11 cycles, was carried out with a sample-barcoded 5' primer and a J-beta primer mix. MiXCR, run by TCRdb on the 5' RACE reads, gives a single entry per CDR3 protein. The sample comprises about 780,000 distinct CDR3 sequences, approximately 67% of which are singletons, and approximately 30% rests with the top ten. The chain has TRBV9 and TRBJ1-5; D not certain. This receptor was identified in a man under 40 in good health. What was sequenced was blood. This CDR3 is CASSREGQPQHF. CDR3 coding DNA: TGTGCCAGCAGTCGTGAGGGTCAGCCCCAGCATTTT.